A selection of T cell receptor beta chains follows, all from one sample in a study of human T cells and chemical hapten exposure. TCRdb re-analysed the RACE reads in MiXCR, keeping a single row per CDR3 protein. The sample has around 42,000 distinct CDR3 sequences, approximately 9.5% seen once. Sequences were derived from whole blood, sampled in connection with sensitization to the hapten diphenylcyclopropenone (DPC). These receptor sequences come from a woman between 25 and 40 years old with alopecia areata. Some clones in this sample may be carry-over from other donors' samples. Each CDR3 is given with its conserved first and last residue. The D gene is left open where the match is weak. Some rows mark clone size as missing; the rest say once, few, many or name a class of expanded clone.

v_gene	d_gene	j_gene	abundance	CDR3nt	CDR3aa
TRBV27	-	TRBJ2-1	-	TGTGCCGTCCGGGGTGGGAATGAGCAGTTCTTC	CAVRGGNEQFF
TRBV15	TRBD1	TRBJ2-7	-	TGTGCCACCAGCAGGACCGGGACAGGGGGCCAATACGAGCAGTACTTC	CATSRTGTGGQYEQYF
TRBV9	-	TRBJ1-1	many	TGTGCCAGCAGCGTAACGGACGGGGTGGCTGAAGCTTTCTTT	CASSVTDGVAEAFF
TRBV6-2/TRBV6-3	-	TRBJ1-5	many	TGTGCCAGCAGTCCAACAGGGCCGCCCCAGCATTTT	CASSPTGPPQHF
TRBV7-9	-	TRBJ2-5	-	TGTGCCAGCAGCCCTCCCTCGGCGGAGACCCAGTACTTC	CASSPPSAETQYF
TRBV12-3/TRBV12-4	-	TRBJ1-5	-	TGTGCCAGCCGGGGGTGGGGCAATCAGCCCCAGCATTTT	CASRGWGNQPQHF
TRBV28	TRBD1	TRBJ1-2	many	TGTGCCAGCAGTCCAGAATCGGGACAGAATGGGGGCTACACCTTC	CASSPESGQNGGYTF
TRBV9	-	TRBJ1-1	many	TGTGCCAGCAGCGTAGCAGGGCGAGACACTGAAGCTTTCTTT	CASSVAGRDTEAFF
TRBV6-6	TRBD1	TRBJ1-5	many	TGTGCCAGCAGATCACAGGGGGTAACCAATCAGCCCCAGCATTTT	CASRSQGVTNQPQHF
TRBV4-2	TRBD2	TRBJ2-5	few	TGTGCCAGCAGCCAAGATAGTCGTGCGGGGGGGCGGACCCAGTACTTC	CASSQDSRAGGRTQYF
TRBV7-8	TRBD2	TRBJ2-5	few	TGTGCCAGCAGCCTGCGGACTAGCGGGGAGACCCAGTACTTC	CASSLRTSGETQYF
TRBV6-6	TRBD1	TRBJ2-7	few	TGTGCCAGCATCCCTCCCGGGACAGGGACCTACGAGCAGTACTTC	CASIPPGTGTYEQYF
TRBV5-1	-	TRBJ1-1	-	TGCGCCAGCAGCTTGGTCTTGGGGGGAACCAACACTGAAGCTTTCTTT	CASSLVLGGTNTEAFF
TRBV28	-	TRBJ1-2	-	TGTGCCAGCAGTTTTCAGGGCCCGTATTGCTACACCTTC	CASSFQGPYCYTF
TRBV29-1	-	TRBJ2-5	-	TGCAGCGTTGACCAAGAGACCCAGTACTTC	CSVDQETQYF
TRBV6-2/TRBV6-3	-	TRBJ2-7	-	TGTGCCAGCAGTTCAGCCGACGGGGGCTTCCACGAGCAGTACTTC	CASSSADGGFHEQYF
TRBV12-3/TRBV12-4	TRBD1	TRBJ1-5	few	TGTGCCAGCAGTCAAACCCAGGGACAGGGAGTAGCGCCCCAGCATTTT	CASSQTQGQGVAPQHF
TRBV9	-	TRBJ1-2	-	TGTGCCAGCAGCGTAGACGGCTCCTATGGCTACACCTTC	CASSVDGSYGYTF
TRBV30	TRBD1	TRBJ1-2	many	TGTGCCTGGACATACAGGGGCTATGGCTACACCTTC	CAWTYRGYGYTF
TRBV7-3	TRBD1	TRBJ2-3	-	TGTGCCAGCAGCTTAACGGACAGGGGGCGCGATACGCAGTATTTT	CASSLTDRGRDTQYF
TRBV6-2/TRBV6-3	TRBD1	TRBJ2-7	-	TGTGCCAGCAGCGGGACAGTCTACGAGCAGTACTTC	CASSGTVYEQYF
TRBV9	TRBD2	TRBJ2-3	-	TGTGCCAGCAGCCCGACGACTAGCGGGGGTTTCAGGGATACGCAGTATTTT	CASSPTTSGGFRDTQYF
TRBV7-9	-	TRBJ1-2	few	TGTGCCAGCAGCTCCCCCCGACGCTATGGCTACACCTTC	CASSSPRRYGYTF
TRBV7-2	TRBD2	TRBJ2-3	many	TGTGCCAGCAACCAAGCGGGGGGCCGCACAGATACGCAGTATTTT	CASNQAGGRTDTQYF
TRBV12-3/TRBV12-4	-	TRBJ2-7	-	TGTGCCAGCAGTGACGTGGTCGGGTACGAGCAGTACTTC	CASSDVVGYEQYF
TRBV12-2	-	TRBJ1-1	-	TGTGCAAGTCGCTTACCGGGACAGGGGGTCCCTGAAGCTTTCTTT	CASRLPGQGVPEAFF
TRBV6-4	TRBD1	TRBJ2-3	few	TGTGCCAGCAGTGACGGACAGGGGGCAGATACGCAGTATTTT	CASSDGQGADTQYF
TRBV20-1	TRBD2	TRBJ2-2	many	TGCAGTGCTAGAGTCCGTGGCTCTAGCGGGGTCACCGGGGAGCTGTTTTTT	CSARVRGSSGVTGELFF
TRBV5-5	TRBD1	TRBJ1-1	-	TGTGCCAGCAGCAAACAGGGGGCTGAAGCTTTCTTT	CASSKQGAEAFF
TRBV28	TRBD1	TRBJ2-5	few	TGTGCCAGCAGTTTTGACAGGGGCCGGGGGGAGACCCAGTACTTC	CASSFDRGRGETQYF
TRBV4-3	-	TRBJ1-6	many	TGCGCCAGCAGCCAAGATGGGGACAATAATTCACCCCTCCACTTT	CASSQDGDNNSPLHF
TRBV7-3	-	TRBJ2-6	many	TGTGCCAGCAGCCCTTTGGCAACCGGGGCCAACGTCCTGACTTTC	CASSPLATGANVLTF
TRBV10-3	-	TRBJ1-1	-	TGTGCCACAGGGGACACTGAAGCTTTCTTT	CATGDTEAFF
TRBV20-1	-	TRBJ1-1	-	TGCAGTGCACCGAGATACACTGAAGCTTTCTTT	CSAPRYTEAFF
TRBV5-4	-	TRBJ1-1	-	TGTGCCAGCAGCTTGGAGAGGTATTTGAACACTGAAGCTTTCTTT	CASSLERYLNTEAFF
TRBV25-1	TRBD1	TRBJ1-1	-	TGTGCCAGCAACCCAGGGACAGGGGGCACTAACACTGAAGCTTTCTTT	CASNPGTGGTNTEAFF
TRBV7-6	TRBD1	TRBJ1-2	-	TGTGCCAGCAGCGGGACAGGGAGGAATGGCTACACCTTC	CASSGTGRNGYTF
TRBV2	-	TRBJ2-3	medium-sized	TGTGCCAGCAGTGAACAGACACGGATAACAGATACGCAGTATTTT	CASSEQTRITDTQYF
TRBV27	TRBD1	TRBJ2-7	-	TGTGCCAGCAGTTTTTTCGGACAGGGTGCCTACGAGCAGTACTTC	CASSFFGQGAYEQYF
TRBV28	-	TRBJ1-1	many	TGTGCCAGCAGTTTATGGGGGTCGGCTGAAGCTTTCTTT	CASSLWGSAEAFF
TRBV4-2	-	TRBJ1-6	few	TGTGCCAGCAGCCTAGAGAGCTCCTATAATTCACCCCTCCACTTT	CASSLESSYNSPLHF
TRBV5-5	-	TRBJ2-5	few	TGTGCCAGCAGCGATCACTCGGAGACCCAGTACTTC	CASSDHSETQYF
TRBV6-2/TRBV6-3	-	TRBJ2-7	many	TGTGCCACCAACCCTTCCTACGAGCAGTACTTC	CATNPSYEQYF
TRBV6-6	TRBD2	TRBJ2-1	few	TGTGCCAGCAGTCCCGGGACTAGCTCCTACAATGAGCAGTTCTTC	CASSPGTSSYNEQFF
TRBV29-1	TRBD1	TRBJ1-4	-	TGCAGCGTTGAATCTTCGACAGGGTCTGGTGAAAAACTGTTTTTT	CSVESSTGSGEKLFF
TRBV7-8	TRBD1	TRBJ2-7	few	TGTGCCAGCAGCCGCAGGGGGTACGAGCAGTACTTC	CASSRRGYEQYF
TRBV15	-	TRBJ2-3	-	TGTGCCACCAGCAGAAGAGATACGCAGTATTTT	CATSRRDTQYF
TRBV7-2	-	TRBJ1-4	many	TGTGCCAGCAGCTCGAATAATGAAAAACTGTTTTTT	CASSSNNEKLFF
TRBV7-2	-	TRBJ1-1	-	TGTGCCAGCAGCTTTCCCCCGGCAGGAGCTTTCTTT	CASSFPPAGAFF
TRBV7-8	-	TRBJ2-5	few	TGTGCCAGCAGCTTGATGGCCAGGTTGCAAGAGACCCAGTACTTC	CASSLMARLQETQYF
TRBV12-3/TRBV12-4	-	TRBJ1-2	many	TGTGCCAGCATTCGAGCTAACTATGGCTACACCTTC	CASIRANYGYTF
TRBV6-2/TRBV6-3	TRBD1	TRBJ2-6	-	TGTGCCAGCAGTTTCCGGACAGGGGACAACGTCCTGACTTTC	CASSFRTGDNVLTF
TRBV24-1	TRBD2	TRBJ2-3	-	TGTGCCACCAGCCCTGGGACTACCTACCGGGATACGCAGTATTTT	CATSPGTTYRDTQYF
TRBV7-2	-	TRBJ1-1	few	TGTGCCAGCAGCGCAGCAACCCCGTACACTGAAGCTTTCTTT	CASSAATPYTEAFF
TRBV7-2	TRBD2	TRBJ2-3	-	TGTGCCAGCAGCCTAGCGGACACAGATACGCAGTATTTT	CASSLADTDTQYF
TRBV12-3/TRBV12-4	-	TRBJ2-2	many	TGTGCCAGCAGTTTAGTTCCCGGGGAGCTGTTTTTT	CASSLVPGELFF
TRBV6-6	-	TRBJ1-1	-	TGTGCCAGCAGTTATGGGACATCGAACACTGAAGCTTTCTTT	CASSYGTSNTEAFF